The clone carrying this T cell receptor beta chain was counted between two and nine times. Its antigen is unknown. The sample comes from a study of identical twins. One entry per CDR3 protein results from TCRdb running MiXCR on the 5' RACE reads. The sample records 550,000 to 700,000 distinct CDR3 sequences, 9% to 10% being singletons. This CDR3 region has 16 residues. CDR1 and CDR2 from the germline V gene are DFQATT and SNEGSKA (reference sequence). The V gene lost 0 bases and the J gene lost 6 bases, with 15 bases spanning the gap. Overall study findings and caveats: In zero-insertion analyses, partial confounding could arise from invariant MAIT and iNKT cells.

In addition, the sample was reused for a study of yellow fever vaccine responses in identical twins.

The sample taken for sequencing was PBMCs. The origin of this receptor is a woman aged 18-29 years in good health. V and J are TRBV20-1 and TRBJ1-6; D is unclear. In DNA, the CDR3 is TGCAGTGCTAGAGATGGACCCTCCCAGATTAATTCACCCCTCCACTTT. It specifies CSARDGPSQINSPLHF.